These 15 T cell receptor beta chains came from one sample sequenced in a study of shared clonotypes between healthy human individuals. Here immunoSEQ multiplex PCR was the method, and the copy in TCRdb shows in-frame clones only, minus some. The sample includes millions of clones, roughly 96% seen only once; the top ten take 0.13%. Sequenced sample: naive CD4+ T cells sorted from blood. Subset specified: CD45RA+ positively selected. The receptors originated from a man aged 18 to 29 in good health.

The CDR3 here is CASSLALSTGSLYEQYF. The CDR3 bases are TGTGCCAGCAGCTTAGCCCTGTCGACAGGATCCCTGTACGAGCAGTACTTC. V is TRBV7-9 and J is TRBJ2-7, with D maybe TRBD1 (6 bases). The CDR3 runs to 17 residues. Trimming took 0 bases from V and 4 from J, leaving 19 bases between them. Germline CDR1 reads SEHNR; CDR2 reads FQNEAQ (reference sequence).

This clone has just one count. The chain uses TRBV5-1 and TRBJ1-3; D gene unclear. Trimming cost V 0 bases and J 0 bases, with 10 bases left between them. Germline V CDR1 and CDR2: SGHRS, YFSETQ. The CDR3 has 16 residues. The chain's CDR3 is CASSLGTSLSGNTIYF. In DNA, the CDR3 is TGCGCCAGCAGCTTGGGCACGTCGCTCTCTGGAAACACCATATATTTT.

The gene calls are TRBV6-6 and TRBJ1-5; D is perhaps TRBD1 (6 bases). Germline V gene sequence: CDR1 MNHNY, CDR2 SVGAGI (reference sequence). There are 13 residues in the CDR3. Trimming cost V 5 bases and J 7 bases, with 12 bases left between them. CDR3 coding DNA: TGTGCCAGCAGTCCGGACAGCCCGCAGCCCCAGCATTTT. Its protein product is CASSPDSPQPQHF.

The gene calls are TRBV21-1 and TRBJ2-2; TRBD2 reflects the table's D call only, with no check against the DNA. TRBV21-1 has pseudogene status. The CDR3 extends over 12 amino acids. The CDR3 DNA reads as TGTGCCAGCAGAGTCGGCACCGGGGAGCTGTTTTTT. Amino acid sequence: CASRVGTGELFF.

In regard to this clone: Other DNA sequences from this sample encode an identical CDR3 as well. V and J are TRBV30 and TRBJ2-3; D gene uncertain. V was shortened by 2 bases and J by 3 bases, with 3 bases between the two germline ends. This CDR3 contains 11 residues. Germline lookup yields CDR1 GTSNPN and CDR2 SVGIG (reference sequence). CDR3 sequence: CAWSLTDTQYF. CDR3 coding DNA: TGTGCCTGGAGTTTAACAGATACGCAGTATTTT.

The chain's CDR3 is CASSQAGETGTRGYTF. The CDR3 coding sequence is TGTGCCAGCAGCCAAGCGGGCGAGACAGGGACGCGTGGCTACACCTTC. This rearrangement joins TRBV4-2 to TRBJ1-2, with 7 nucleotides matching TRBD1. CDR1 is LGHNA, CDR2 YNFKEQ, per germline. CDR3 length: 16 residues. Trimming removed 1 base from V and 7 bases from J; junction bases left unmatched: 12.

The chain joins TRBV27 to TRBJ2-6; D remains unclear. The CDR3 has 14 amino acids. The germline V gene encodes CDR1 MNHEY and CDR2 SMNVEV (reference sequence). With 3 bases removed from V and 4 bases from J, the gap between germline ends came to 7 bases. CDR3 nucleotides: TGTGCCAGCAGTTTTACGGCAGGGGCCAACGTCCTGACTTTC. Translated: CASSFTAGANVLTF. The full variable domain, its missing parts supplied by reference TRBV27 and TRBJ2-6, is EAQVTQNPRYLITVTGKKLTVTCSQNMNHEYMSWYRQDPGLGLRQIYYSMNVEVTDKGDVPEGYKVSRKEKRNFPLILESPSPNQTSLYFCASSFTAGANVLTFGAGSRLTVL.

The J gene is TRBJ1-4, the V gene TRBV9, with a tentative D call TRBD1 (6 bases). In germline, CDR1 is SGDLS, CDR2 YYNGEE. The CDR3 is 16 amino acids. Trimming took off 3 bases at V and 0 bases at J, with 12 bases between the two ends. CDR3 DNA: TGTGCCAGCAGCGGGAGGGACACCTCAACTAATGAAAAACTGTTTTTT. Amino acid sequence: CASSGRDTSTNEKLFF.

J is TRBJ2-3 and V is TRBV29-1; 9 positions match TRBD1. This CDR3 has 13 residues. Unmatched junction bases numbered 7, after V lost 8 bases and J lost 4 bases. CDR1 and CDR2 from the germline V gene are SQVTM and ANQGSEA. For the CDR3, the DNA is TGCAGCTCCGGACAGGGGATCGCAGATACGCAGTATTTT. It is translated as CSSGQGIADTQYF.

The chain joins TRBV27 to TRBJ1-5; D remains unclear. CDR3 length: 14 residues. CDR1 and CDR2 from the germline V gene are MNHEY and SMNVEV (reference sequence). Trimming shortened V by 5 bases and J by 0 bases, and 8 bases separated the two germline ends. CDR3 nucleotide sequence: TGTGCCAGCAGTCCTGGGGATAGCAATCAGCCCCAGCATTTT. Encoded protein: CASSPGDSNQPQHF.

This clone was seen only once. The chain links TRBV9 to TRBJ2-3; possibly TRBD2 for D (7 bases). V lost 1 base and J 2 bases, leaving 11 bases between the germline ends. The CDR3 has 15 amino acids. Germline CDR1 reads SGDLS; CDR2 reads YYNGEE. The CDR3 is CASSVRGANTDTQYF. In DNA, the CDR3 is TGTGCCAGCAGCGTACGGGGGGCAAACACAGATACGCAGTATTTT.

As to this clone: The same CDR3 arises from other DNA sequences in this sample as well. CDR3 region: CASSYSAGTANTEAFF. In nucleotides, the CDR3 is TGTGCCAGCAGTTACTCAGCTGGGACAGCGAACACTGAAGCTTTCTTT. The chain combines TRBV6-5 with TRBJ1-1; 7 bases fit TRBD1. In germline, CDR1 is MNHEY, CDR2 SVGAGI. The CDR3 loop spans 16 amino acids. The V and J ends lost 0 bases and 1 base, in that order; junction bases with no gene match: 5.

Details on this clone: A read error may explain this, as a much larger clone is one base away. This CDR3 is also generated by other DNA sequences in the sample. CDR3 DNA sequence: TGCAGCGTCGTAGAGATCGGAAACACCATATATTTT. Its translation is CSVVEIGNTIYF. V is TRBV29-1 and J is TRBJ1-3; D uncertain. Trimming removed 6 bases at V and 4 bases at J, with 10 bases between. Germline CDR1 and CDR2: SQVTM and ANQGSEA. The CDR3 runs 12 residues.

The chain links TRBV28 to TRBJ1-2; tentatively, D is TRBD1 (6 bases). The CDR3 totals 15 residues. Germline-derived CDR1 and CDR2 are MDHEN and SYDVKM. V was cut by 6 bases and J by 5 bases, with 19 bases left in between. The CDR3 DNA sequence: TGTGCCAGCAGGTCAGGGGCCCCGGCTCTGTATGGCTACACCTTC. Amino acids: CASRSGAPALYGYTF.

The V and J genes are TRBV6-1 and TRBJ1-2, with D unclear. Trimming took off 4 bases at V and 4 bases at J, with 16 bases between the two ends. This CDR3 contains 15 residues. CDR1 and CDR2 (germline): MNHNS, SASEGT. This chain's CDR3 is CASSGDFSGRYGYTF. The CDR3 DNA follows: TGTGCCAGCAGTGGGGATTTTTCTGGGCGCTATGGCTACACCTTC.